This entry is about one T cell receptor beta chain. As originally analysed: Estimated nucleated cell counts came from reference gene primer amplification. Generated by immunoSEQ multiplex PCR, the TCRdb table keeps only in-frame clones and is missing some. The DNA was the basis for D and trimming; V, J and clone size are from that table. The table has approximately 94,000 clones, roughly 80% seen once; the top ten hold about 12%. Germline V gives CDR1 MDHEN, CDR2 SYDVKM. CDR3 length: 16 amino acids. V trimming: 6 bases; J trimming: 2 bases; junction bases outside the gene matches: 7. The sample originates from a study of blood T cell repertoires in COVID-19.

The sequencing sample was made of peripheral blood. This TCR derives from a woman aged 70-85 years with acute or convalescent COVID-19. The chain is built from TRBV28 and TRBJ2-6, with 7 bases that match TRBD1. CDR3 sequence: CASRNRGEAGANVLTF. CDR3 bases: TGTGCCAGCAGAAACAGGGGAGAGGCTGGGGCCAACGTCCTGACTTTC.